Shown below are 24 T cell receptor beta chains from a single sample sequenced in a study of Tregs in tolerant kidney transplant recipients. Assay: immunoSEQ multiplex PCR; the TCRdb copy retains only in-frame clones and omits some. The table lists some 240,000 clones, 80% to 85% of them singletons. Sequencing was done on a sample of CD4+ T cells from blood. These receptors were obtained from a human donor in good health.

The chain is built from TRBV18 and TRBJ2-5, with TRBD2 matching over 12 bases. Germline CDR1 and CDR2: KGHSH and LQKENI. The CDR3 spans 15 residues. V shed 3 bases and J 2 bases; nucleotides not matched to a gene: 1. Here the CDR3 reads CASSPGLAGQETQYF. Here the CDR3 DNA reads TGTGCCAGCTCACCCGGACTAGCGGGACAAGAGACCCAGTACTTC.

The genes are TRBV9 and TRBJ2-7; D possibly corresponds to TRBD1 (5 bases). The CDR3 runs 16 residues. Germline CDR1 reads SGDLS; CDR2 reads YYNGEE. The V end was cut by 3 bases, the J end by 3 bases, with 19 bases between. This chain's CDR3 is CASSASPHRIGYEQYF. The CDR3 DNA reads TGTGCCAGCAGCGCCAGCCCGCACAGGATAGGCTACGAGCAGTACTTC.

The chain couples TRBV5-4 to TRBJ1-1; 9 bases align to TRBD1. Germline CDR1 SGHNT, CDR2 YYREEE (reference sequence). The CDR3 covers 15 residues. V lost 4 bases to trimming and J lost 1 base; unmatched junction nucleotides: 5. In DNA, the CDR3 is TGTGCCAGCAGCCCGAGGACAGGGGAGAACACTGAAGCTTTCTTT. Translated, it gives CASSPRTGENTEAFF.

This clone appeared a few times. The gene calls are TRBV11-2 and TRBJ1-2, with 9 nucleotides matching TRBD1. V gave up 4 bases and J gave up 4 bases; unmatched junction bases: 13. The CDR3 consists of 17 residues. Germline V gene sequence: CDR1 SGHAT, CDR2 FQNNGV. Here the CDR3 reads CASSSYRGLGVSYGYTF. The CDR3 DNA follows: TGTGCCAGCAGCTCCTACAGGGGGCTCGGGGTTAGCTATGGCTACACCTTC. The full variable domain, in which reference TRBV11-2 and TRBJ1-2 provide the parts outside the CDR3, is EAGVAQSPRYKIIEKRQSVAFWCNPISGHATLYWYQQILGQGPKLLIQFQNNGVVDDSQLPKDRFSAERLKGVDSTLKIQPAKLEDSAVYLCASSSYRGLGVSYGYTFGSGTRLTVV.

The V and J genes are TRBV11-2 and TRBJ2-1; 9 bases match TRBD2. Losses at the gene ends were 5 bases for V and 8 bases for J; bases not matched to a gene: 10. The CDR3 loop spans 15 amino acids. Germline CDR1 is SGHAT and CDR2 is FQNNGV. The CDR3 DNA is TGTGCCAGCAGCGCCGCTCGGGGACTAGCCTATGAGCAGTTCTTC. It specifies CASSAARGLAYEQFF.

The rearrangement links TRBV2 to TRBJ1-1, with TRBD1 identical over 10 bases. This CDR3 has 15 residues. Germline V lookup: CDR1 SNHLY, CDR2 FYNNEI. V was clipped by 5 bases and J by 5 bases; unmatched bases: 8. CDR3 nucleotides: TGTGCCAGCAGTACCCGGGACAGGGGAGGAACTGAAGCTTTCTTT. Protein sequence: CASSTRDRGGTEAFF.

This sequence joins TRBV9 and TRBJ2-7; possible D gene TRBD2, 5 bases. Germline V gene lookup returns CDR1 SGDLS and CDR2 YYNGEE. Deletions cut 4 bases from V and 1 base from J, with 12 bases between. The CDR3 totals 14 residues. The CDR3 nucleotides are TGTGCCAGCAGCCCGACCGGGGTTTCCTACGAGCAGTACTTC. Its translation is CASSPTGVSYEQYF. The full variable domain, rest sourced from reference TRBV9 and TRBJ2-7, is DSGVTQTPKHLITATGQRVTLRCSPRSGDLSVYWYQQSLDQGLQFLIQYYNGEERAKGNILERFSAQQFPDLHSELNLSSLELGDSALYFCASSPTGVSYEQYFGPGTRLTVT.

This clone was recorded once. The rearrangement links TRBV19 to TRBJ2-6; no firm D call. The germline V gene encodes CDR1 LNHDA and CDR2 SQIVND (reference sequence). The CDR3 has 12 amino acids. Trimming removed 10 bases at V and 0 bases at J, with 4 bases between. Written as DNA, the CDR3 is TGTGCCACTAGCTCTGGGGCCAACGTCCTGACTTTC. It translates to CATSSGANVLTF.

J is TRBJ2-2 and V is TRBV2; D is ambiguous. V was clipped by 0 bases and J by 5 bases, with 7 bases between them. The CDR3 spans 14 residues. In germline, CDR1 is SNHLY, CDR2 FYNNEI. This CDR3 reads CASSEARITGELFF. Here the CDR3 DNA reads TGTGCCAGCAGTGAAGCGCGAATTACCGGGGAGCTGTTTTTT.

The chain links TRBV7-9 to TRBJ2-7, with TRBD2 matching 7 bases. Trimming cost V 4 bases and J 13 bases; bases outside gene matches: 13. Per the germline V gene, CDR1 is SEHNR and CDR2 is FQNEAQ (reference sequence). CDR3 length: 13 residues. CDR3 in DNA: TGTGCCAGCAGCTGGCGGGAGTATGGAGGCGAATACTTC. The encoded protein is CASSWREYGGEYF.

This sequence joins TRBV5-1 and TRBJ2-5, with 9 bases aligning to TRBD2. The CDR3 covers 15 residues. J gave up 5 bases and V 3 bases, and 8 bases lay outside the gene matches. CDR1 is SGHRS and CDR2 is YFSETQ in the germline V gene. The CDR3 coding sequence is TGCGCCAGCAGCTCAATTAGCGGGAGTTTGGAGACCCAGTACTTC. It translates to CASSSISGSLETQYF.

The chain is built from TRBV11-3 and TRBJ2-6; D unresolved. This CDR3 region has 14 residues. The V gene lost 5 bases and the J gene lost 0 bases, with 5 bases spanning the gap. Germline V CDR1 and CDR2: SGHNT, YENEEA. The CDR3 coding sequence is TGTGCCAGCAGCATTAGCTCTGGGGCCAACGTCCTGACTTTC. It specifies CASSISSGANVLTF.

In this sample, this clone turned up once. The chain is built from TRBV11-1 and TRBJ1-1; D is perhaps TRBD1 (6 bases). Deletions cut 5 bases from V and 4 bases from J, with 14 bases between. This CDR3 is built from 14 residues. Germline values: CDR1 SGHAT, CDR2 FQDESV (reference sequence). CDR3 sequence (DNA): TGTGCCAGCAGCCTAACAGGGTCGGCCACTGAAGCTTTCTTT. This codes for CASSLTGSATEAFF.

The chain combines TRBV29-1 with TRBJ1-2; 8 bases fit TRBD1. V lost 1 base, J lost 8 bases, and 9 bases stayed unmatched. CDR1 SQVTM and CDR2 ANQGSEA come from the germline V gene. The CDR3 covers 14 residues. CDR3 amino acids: CSVEAGGQVSGYTF. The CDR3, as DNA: TGCAGCGTTGAAGCGGGGGGACAGGTGTCGGGCTACACCTTC.

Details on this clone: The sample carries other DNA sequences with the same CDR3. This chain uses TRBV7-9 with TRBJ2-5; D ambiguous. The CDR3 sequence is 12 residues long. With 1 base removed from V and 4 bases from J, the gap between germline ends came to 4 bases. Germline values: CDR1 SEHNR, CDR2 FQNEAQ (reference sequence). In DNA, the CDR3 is TGTGCCAGCAGCTTAGTTTCAGAGACCCAGTACTTC. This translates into CASSLVSETQYF.

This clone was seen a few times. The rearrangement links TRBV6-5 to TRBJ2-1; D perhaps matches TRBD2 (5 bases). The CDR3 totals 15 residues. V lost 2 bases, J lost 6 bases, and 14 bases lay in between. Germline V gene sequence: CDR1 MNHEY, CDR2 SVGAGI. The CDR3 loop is CASSYNRRAGNEQFF. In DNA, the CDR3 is TGTGCCAGCAGTTACAACCGGCGGGCGGGCAATGAGCAGTTCTTC.

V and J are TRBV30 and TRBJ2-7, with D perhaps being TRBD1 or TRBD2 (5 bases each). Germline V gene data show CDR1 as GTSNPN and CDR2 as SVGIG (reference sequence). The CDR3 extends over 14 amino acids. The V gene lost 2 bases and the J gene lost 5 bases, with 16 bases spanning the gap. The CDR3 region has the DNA TGTGCCTGGAGTCCGGCCCGGGGCAAAAACGAGCAGTACTTC. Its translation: CAWSPARGKNEQYF.

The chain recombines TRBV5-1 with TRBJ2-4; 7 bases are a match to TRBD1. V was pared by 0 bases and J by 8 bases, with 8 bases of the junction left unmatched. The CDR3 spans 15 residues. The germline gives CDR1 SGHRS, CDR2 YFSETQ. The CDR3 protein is CASSLGQGSRDIQYF. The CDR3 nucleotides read TGCGCCAGCAGCTTGGGACAGGGTAGTAGGGACATTCAGTACTTC.

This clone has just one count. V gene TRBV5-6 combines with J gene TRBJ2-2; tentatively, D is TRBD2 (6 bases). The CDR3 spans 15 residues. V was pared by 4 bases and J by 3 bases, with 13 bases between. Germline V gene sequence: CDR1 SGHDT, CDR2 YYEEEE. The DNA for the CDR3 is TGTGCCAGCAGCGGGACTGGAAGGGACACCGGGGAGCTGTTTTTT. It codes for CASSGTGRDTGELFF.

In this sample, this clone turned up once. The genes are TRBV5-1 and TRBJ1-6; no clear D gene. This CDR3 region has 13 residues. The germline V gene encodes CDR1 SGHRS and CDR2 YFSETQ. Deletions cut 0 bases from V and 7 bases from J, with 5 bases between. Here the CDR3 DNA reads TGCGCCAGCAGCTTGGAGAGAAATTCACCCCTCCACTTT. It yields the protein CASSLERNSPLHF.

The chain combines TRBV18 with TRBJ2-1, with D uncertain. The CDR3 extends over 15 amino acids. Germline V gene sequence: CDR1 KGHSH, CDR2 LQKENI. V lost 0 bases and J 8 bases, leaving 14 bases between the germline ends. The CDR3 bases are TGTGCCAGCTCACCACCGTCAACCTACAACCATGAGCAGTTCTTC. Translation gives CASSPPSTYNHEQFF.

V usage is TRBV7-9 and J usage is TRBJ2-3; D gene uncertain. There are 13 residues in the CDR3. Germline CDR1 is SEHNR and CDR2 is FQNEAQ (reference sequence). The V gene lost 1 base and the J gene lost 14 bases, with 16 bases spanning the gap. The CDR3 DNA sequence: TGTGCCAGCAGCTTAGGTTCCGGACCCTGGATGTATTTT. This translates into CASSLGSGPWMYF.

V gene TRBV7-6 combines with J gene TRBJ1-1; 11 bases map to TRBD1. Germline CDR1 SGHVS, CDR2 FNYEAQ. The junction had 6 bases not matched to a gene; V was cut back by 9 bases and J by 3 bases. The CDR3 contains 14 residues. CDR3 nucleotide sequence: TGTGCCAGTAGGACAGGGGGCTTGGACACTGAAGCTTTCTTT. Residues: CASRTGGLDTEAFF.

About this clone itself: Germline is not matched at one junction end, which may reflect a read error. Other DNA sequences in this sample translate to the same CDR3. CDR3 sequence reads: CATSRNTGELFF. DNA for the CDR3: TGCGCCACCAGCAGAAACACCGGGGAGCTGTTTTTT. V is TRBV15 and J is TRBJ2-2; D not resolved. Germline V gives CDR1 LNHNV, CDR2 YYDKDF (reference sequence). The CDR3 totals 12 residues. Using reference TRBV15 and TRBJ2-2 for the parts outside the CDR3, the full variable domain is DAMVIQNPRYQVTQFGKPVTLSCSQTLNHNVMYWYQQKSSQAPKLLFHYYDKDFNNEADTPDNFQSRRPNTSFCFLDIRSPGLGDTAMYLCATSRNTGELFFGEGSRLTVL.